This TCR beta chain was captured in a study of blood T cell repertoires in COVID-19. This clone has only a few counts. Libraries were prepared by immunoSEQ multiplex PCR; TCRdb keeps only in-frame clonotypes and omits some of them. The repertoire holds some 330,000 clones, 75% to 90% seen once, with about 4.8% in the top ten. The CDR3 extends over 16 amino acids. Trimming cost V 3 bases and J 3 bases; bases outside gene matches: 5. Germline V gives CDR1 KGHSH, CDR2 LQKENI. The receptor was derived from a woman aged 45 to 65 who had recovered from COVID-19. This chain links TRBV18 with TRBJ2-1; 10 bases fit TRBD2. Sequenced input: PBMCs or T cells enriched from blood (not recorded which). The CDR3 DNA reads TGTGCCAGCTCACCTCCCGGGACTAGCGTCTACAATGAGCAGTTCTTC. Its protein is CASSPPGTSVYNEQFF.